The TCR beta chain described here comes from a study of cytomegalovirus exposure and HLA in healthy donors. The study's findings and limits: Cytomegalovirus-associated TCR beta chains were listed, numbering 164.

In regard to this clone: The antigen is unknown.

Assay: immunoSEQ multiplex PCR; the TCRdb copy retains only in-frame clones and omits some. The table has 68,000 or so clones, 89% seen once. Sample: PBMCs. The TCR comes from a woman aged 18 to 35 in good health and CMV-seronegative.

Here the CDR3 DNA reads TGTGCCAGCAGTCCGGGGAGCGGGGAGCTGTTTTTT. Its protein product is CASSPGSGELFF. This rearrangement joins TRBV6-5 to TRBJ2-2, with TRBD2 as a possible D gene (5 bases). Germline V lookup: CDR1 MNHEY, CDR2 SVGAGI. The V and J ends lost 5 bases and 7 bases respectively, with 8 bases between them. The CDR3 is 12 residues long.